The 17 T cell receptor beta chains listed next were all sequenced from one sample in a study of blood T cell repertoires in COVID-19. Repertoires were generated with immunoSEQ multiplex PCR, while TCRdb's copy carries only in-frame clones and drops some. This sample yields 100,000 to 120,000 clones, of which 85% are seen a single time; about an eighth belongs to the top ten. The sequenced material came from peripheral blood. The origin of the receptors is a human donor in a cohort sampled during active COVID-19.

The V and J genes are TRBV19 and TRBJ1-2, with a possible D match to TRBD1 (6 bases). Germline V gene data show CDR1 as LNHDA and CDR2 as SQIVND (reference sequence). Trimming removed 6 bases from V and 4 bases from J, with 15 bases in between. This CDR3 has 14 amino acids. CDR3 sequence: CASSLQLQGYGYTF. The DNA for the CDR3 is TGTGCCAGTAGCCTCCAACTACAGGGCTATGGCTACACCTTC.

The genes are TRBV18 and TRBJ1-5; D ambiguous. In germline, CDR1 is KGHSH, CDR2 LQKENI. Trimming removed 3 bases from V and 9 bases from J, with 12 bases in between. The CDR3 covers 13 residues. CDR3 nucleotides: TGTGCCAGCTCACCTACCCGCGTCGTGCCCCAGCATTTT. Residues: CASSPTRVVPQHF.

The rearrangement uses TRBV25-1 and TRBJ1-1; unclear D gene. Germline CDR1 is MGHDK and CDR2 is SYGVNS. The CDR3 runs 12 residues. Deletions cut 4 bases from V and 7 bases from J, with 10 bases between. CDR3 loop: CASSGPGLEAFF. The CDR3 nucleotides are TGTGCCAGCAGTGGCCCCGGACTTGAAGCTTTCTTT.

The table lists this clone with a few counts. The rearrangement joins TRBV18 to TRBJ1-1; maybe TRBD1 (5 bases). The germline V gene has CDR1 KGHSH and CDR2 LQKENI. V lost 1 base and J 1 base, leaving 7 bases between the germline ends. CDR3 length: 14 residues. CDR3 nucleotides: TGTGCCAGCTCACCACTACAGGAGAACACTGAAGCTTTCTTT. Protein: CASSPLQENTEAFF. The variable domain in full, completed from reference TRBV18 and TRBJ1-1, reads NAGVMQNPRHLVRRRGQEARLRCSPMKGHSHVYWYRQLPEEGLKFMVYLQKENIIDESGMPKERFSAEFPKEGPSILRIQQVVRGDSAAYFCASSPLQENTEAFFGQGTRLTVV.

The chain combines TRBV28 with TRBJ2-1; a possible D gene is TRBD2 (5 bases). The CDR3 spans 11 residues. The germline gives CDR1 MDHEN, CDR2 SYDVKM. Trimming stripped 4 bases from V and 9 bases from J, with 7 bases between. The CDR3 reads CASSSAGEQFF. For the CDR3, the DNA is TGTGCCAGCAGTTCCGCGGGTGAGCAGTTCTTC.

This clone was found a few times. The chain couples TRBV29-1 to TRBJ1-2; D might be TRBD1 (6 bases). This CDR3 is built from 16 residues. From germline, CDR1 is SQVTM and CDR2 ANQGSEA. Trimming removed 1 base at V and 3 bases at J, with 18 bases between. CDR3 sequence (DNA): TGCAGCGTTGAAGGGACAGCGGATATGGCCCACTATGGCTACACCTTC. Translation: CSVEGTADMAHYGYTF.

The gene calls are TRBV4-1 and TRBJ2-3, with D hard to call. The CDR3 is made up of 14 amino acids. Trimming left V 4 bases short and J 4 bases short, with 12 bases between. Germline values: CDR1 MGHRA, CDR2 YSYEKL. The CDR3 here is CASSLNPRADTQYF. The CDR3 region has the DNA TGCGCCAGCAGCCTCAACCCACGGGCAGATACGCAGTATTTT.

The gene calls are TRBV4-1 and TRBJ2-1, with 14 bases matching TRBD2. Unmatched junction bases numbered 10, after V lost 4 bases and J lost 8 bases. The CDR3 runs 17 residues. Germline loops: CDR1 MGHRA, CDR2 YSYEKL. CDR3 region: CASSLGLAGGLRDEQFF. DNA for the CDR3: TGCGCCAGCAGCCTCGGACTAGCGGGGGGCTTAAGGGATGAGCAGTTCTTC.

The V call is TRBV6-5, the J call TRBJ2-1, with no clear D. V shed 6 bases and J shed 0 bases, with 12 bases lying between them. CDR1 is MNHEY, CDR2 SVGAGI, per germline. The CDR3 is 15 amino acids. The CDR3 bases are TGTGCCAGCAGATCTACAGAGAGCTCCTACAATGAGCAGTTCTTC. This sequence encodes CASRSTESSYNEQFF.

The J gene is TRBJ2-2, the V gene TRBV19, with TRBD1 as a possible D gene (6 bases). The germline V and J ends were trimmed by 5 bases and 6 bases, with 16 bases remaining between them. Germline V gene lookup returns CDR1 LNHDA and CDR2 SQIVND (reference sequence). The CDR3 consists of 15 residues. The CDR3 region is CASSVEHRVAGELFF. CDR3 coding DNA: TGTGCCAGTAGTGTTGAGCACAGGGTGGCCGGGGAGCTGTTTTTT.

The CDR3 DNA follows: TGTGCCAGCAGTTCCCCCGGACCGATACGTAGGGGGGGCTACACCTTC. Its protein product is CASSSPGPIRRGGYTF. The chain has TRBV28 and TRBJ1-2, with D possibly being TRBD1 (6 bases). The ends were cut back, 4 bases at V and 8 bases at J, with 23 bases in the middle. Germline CDR1 and CDR2: MDHEN and SYDVKM. The CDR3 is 16 amino acids.

The chain combines TRBV6-1 with TRBJ2-3; TRBD2 aligns across 10 bases. This CDR3 is 15 amino acids long. V shed 8 bases, J shed 2 bases, and the junction held 7 bases outside the gene matches. Germline CDR1 reads MNHNS; CDR2 reads SASEGT. The CDR3 DNA sequence: TGTGCCAGCGGAAATAGCGGGGGGCCCACAGATACGCAGTATTTT. It specifies CASGNSGGPTDTQYF.

The V gene is TRBV7-2, the J gene TRBJ1-5, with 8 bases matching TRBD1. Germline V gene sequence: CDR1 SGHTA, CDR2 FQGNSA. The length of the CDR3 is 16 residues. J lost 0 bases, V lost 5 bases, and 6 bases had no gene match. CDR3 DNA: TGTGCCAGCAGCCAATTCGACAGGGGTAGCAATCAGCCCCAGCATTTT. This encodes CASSQFDRGSNQPQHF.

This clone was seen once. The chain employs TRBV24-1 and TRBJ2-1; D unresolved. Trimming shortened V by 4 bases and J by 10 bases, and 16 bases separated the two germline ends. Germline CDR1 reads KGHDR; CDR2 reads SFDVKD. This CDR3 spans 14 amino acids. The CDR3 here is CATSDPPRSGEQFF. In DNA form, the CDR3 reads TGTGCCACCAGTGACCCCCCCCGGAGTGGCGAGCAGTTCTTC.

V usage is TRBV5-4 and J usage is TRBJ2-2; possible D gene TRBD2, 6 bases. Germline V gives CDR1 SGHNT, CDR2 YYREEE (reference sequence). V shed 6 bases and J shed 5 bases, with 8 bases lying between them. The CDR3 sequence is 12 residues long. In DNA, the CDR3 is TGTGCCAGCATTGGGGGGACCGGGGAGCTGTTTTTT. This encodes CASIGGTGELFF.

The V gene is TRBV9, the J gene TRBJ2-7; TRBD2 aligns across 7 bases. The CDR3 has 15 amino acids. CDR1 is SGDLS, CDR2 YYNGEE, per germline. V dropped 3 bases and J dropped 1; count of bases not matched to a gene: 7. The DNA for the CDR3 is TGTGCCAGCAGCGCGACAGCGGGACTATCCTACGAGCAGTACTTC. Its protein is CASSATAGLSYEQYF.

This chain links TRBV7-2 with TRBJ2-3, with 7 bases identical to TRBD2. Losses at the gene ends were 5 bases for V and 2 bases for J; bases not matched to a gene: 10. Germline V CDR1 and CDR2: SGHTA, FQGNSA. The CDR3 loop spans 16 amino acids. The CDR3 DNA sequence: TGTGCCAGCAGCAAGCATAGCGGGTCCGACACAGATACGCAGTATTTT. Translation: CASSKHSGSDTDTQYF.